This TCR beta chain was identified during a study of cytomegalovirus exposure and HLA in healthy donors. On this clone itself: Its antigen is currently unknown.

Primers included in the PCR were 60 Vbeta and 13 Jbeta primers. Some clones are missing from TCRdb's copy, which holds only in-frame ones; the method was immunoSEQ multiplex PCR. The sample lists roughly 250,000 clones, 70% to 90% occurring once. Points from the study as a whole: An analysis that was carried out later associated 16,951 TCR beta sequences with HLA alleles at 0.05 false discovery rate. A later look showed TCR association rates differing by HLA locus, highest for DRB1 and lowest for HLA-C. Links to common viral pathogens appeared, in a later analysis, for several of the most significant clusters.

CDR1 is SGHRS and CDR2 is YFSETQ in the germline V gene. The CDR3 is made up of 17 amino acids. J was trimmed by 0 bases and V by 0 bases; bases with no gene match: 5. The chain recombines TRBV5-1 with TRBJ1-3; 8 nucleotides match TRBD1. The sequence was collected from a middle-aged woman in good health and CMV-seropositive. Material for sequencing was PBMCs. CDR3 in amino acids: CASSLVQGAYSGNTIYF. Written as DNA, the CDR3 is TGCGCCAGCAGCTTGGTTCAGGGGGCTTACTCTGGAAACACCATATATTTT.